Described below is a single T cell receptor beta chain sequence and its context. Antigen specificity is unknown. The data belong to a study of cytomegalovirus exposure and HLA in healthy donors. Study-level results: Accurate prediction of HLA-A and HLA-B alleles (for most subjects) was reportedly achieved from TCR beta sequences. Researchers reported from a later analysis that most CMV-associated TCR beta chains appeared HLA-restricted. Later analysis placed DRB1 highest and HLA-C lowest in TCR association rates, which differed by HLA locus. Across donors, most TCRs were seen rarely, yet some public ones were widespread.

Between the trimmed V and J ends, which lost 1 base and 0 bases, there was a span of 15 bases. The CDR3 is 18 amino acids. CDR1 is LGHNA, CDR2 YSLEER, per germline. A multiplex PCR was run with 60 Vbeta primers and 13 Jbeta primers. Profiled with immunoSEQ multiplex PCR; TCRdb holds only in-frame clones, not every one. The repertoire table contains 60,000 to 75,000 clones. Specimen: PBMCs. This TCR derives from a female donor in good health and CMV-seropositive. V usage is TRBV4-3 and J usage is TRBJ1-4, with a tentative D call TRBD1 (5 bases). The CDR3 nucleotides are TGCGCCAGCAGCCAAGTCGTAGGTTCGGGGGCAACTAATGAAAAACTGTTTTTT. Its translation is CASSQVVGSGATNEKLFF.